The rows below give T cell receptor beta chains drawn from one sample of a study of identical twins. TCRdb re-analysed the 5' RACE reads in MiXCR, keeping a single row per CDR3 protein. The data hold some 1,600,000 distinct CDR3 sequences, with more than 30% observed a single time. Sequenced sample: cord blood. These receptors originate from a newborn girl in good health. Each CDR3 is given with its conserved first and last residue. The D gene is left open where the match is weak. Clone size is not always given. Where it is, it says once, few, many or a class for expanded clones.

V: TRBV20-1
size: .
D: .
J: TRBJ2-5
DNA: TGCAGTGCGAGAGGCCCCCTGGGGGAAGAGACCCAGTACTTC
CDR3: CSARGPLGEETQYF

V: TRBV27
size: many
D: .
J: TRBJ2-3
DNA: TGTGCCAGCAGTTTGTCTCTCAGGGGAGATACGCAGTATTTT
CDR3: CASSLSLRGDTQYF

V: TRBV15
size: few
D: .
J: TRBJ1-1
DNA: TGTGCCACCAGCAGAACAGGAGACTACGCTTTCTTT
CDR3: CATSRTGDYAFF

V: TRBV2
size: .
D: .
J: TRBJ2-4
DNA: TGTGCCAGCAGTCGGACATATATAGCCAAAAACATTCAGTACTTC
CDR3: CASSRTYIAKNIQYF

V: TRBV3-1
size: .
D: .
J: TRBJ1-1
DNA: TGTGCCAGCAGCTATGAGGGGTCTGAAGCTTTCTTT
CDR3: CASSYEGSEAFF

V: TRBV20-1
size: .
D: .
J: TRBJ2-1
DNA: TGCAGTGCTAGGGCTCAGATCAGCTCCTACAATGAGCAGTTCTTC
CDR3: CSARAQISSYNEQFF

V: TRBV18
size: .
D: TRBD1
J: TRBJ2-7
DNA: TGTGCCAGCTCGTCCCGGACAGGGGTTAGATCCTACGAGCAGTACTTC
CDR3: CASSSRTGVRSYEQYF

V: TRBV10-3
size: few
D: .
J: TRBJ1-5
DNA: TGTGCCATCAGTGAGGACAGGAGCAATCAGCCCCAGCATTTT
CDR3: CAISEDRSNQPQHF

V: TRBV28
size: .
D: TRBD1
J: TRBJ1-2
DNA: TGTGCCAGCCTAGGGGGACAGGGGGCGTCTTTAGTCTATGGCTACACCTTC
CDR3: CASLGGQGASLVYGYTF

V: TRBV7-9
size: few
D: .
J: TRBJ1-2
DNA: TGTGCCAGCAGCTTAGTCTTAGGCTATGGCTACACCTTC
CDR3: CASSLVLGYGYTF

V: TRBV6-1
size: once
D: .
J: TRBJ2-1
DNA: TGTGCCAGCAGCGAGGACTACTCCTACGAGCAGTTCTTC
CDR3: CASSEDYSYEQFF

V: TRBV12-3/TRBV12-4
size: .
D: TRBD1
J: TRBJ1-2
DNA: TGTGCCAGCAGTTCCGACAGGGGGCAGGGCTACACCTTC
CDR3: CASSSDRGQGYTF

V: TRBV4-2
size: once
D: TRBD2
J: TRBJ2-3
DNA: TGTGCCAGCAGCCCCACCGTGACTAGCAGTAACACAGATACGCAGTATTTT
CDR3: CASSPTVTSSNTDTQYF

V: TRBV2
size: .
D: TRBD2
J: TRBJ2-1
DNA: TGTGCCAGTTATAGCGGGGGACTACTCTCCTACAATGAGCAGTTCTTC
CDR3: CASYSGGLLSYNEQFF

V: TRBV7-6
size: few
D: TRBD1
J: TRBJ2-7
DNA: TGTGCCAGCAGCTTAGCCCCGGACAGGACCTCCGAGCAGTACTTC
CDR3: CASSLAPDRTSEQYF

V: TRBV6-5
size: many
D: .
J: TRBJ2-4
DNA: TGTGCCAGCAGTTACTCAGGGGAAAACATTCAGTACTTC
CDR3: CASSYSGENIQYF

V: TRBV28
size: many
D: .
J: TRBJ1-5
DNA: TGTGCCAGCAGTTTATACAGGGCTCACAATCAGCCCCAGCATTTT
CDR3: CASSLYRAHNQPQHF

V: TRBV7-9
size: few
D: .
J: TRBJ1-6
DNA: TGTGCCAGCAGCTCGGGTCGACAGGCACGGGATTCACCCCTCCACTTT
CDR3: CASSSGRQARDSPLHF

V: TRBV12-3/TRBV12-4
size: .
D: .
J: TRBJ2-5
DNA: TGTGCCAGCCCCAGGGGGGAGCAGTACTTC
CDR3: CASPRGEQYF

V: TRBV15
size: few
D: .
J: TRBJ1-4
DNA: TGTGCCACCAGCAGACCCCGGTTCTATAATGAAGGTCTGTTTTTT
CDR3: CATSRPRFYNEGLFF

V: TRBV11-2
size: .
D: .
J: TRBJ1-5
DNA: TGTGCCAGCAGCTCCACTATCGTGGGGCAGCCCCAGCATTTT
CDR3: CASSSTIVGQPQHF

V: TRBV5-1
size: few
D: TRBD2
J: TRBJ2-5
DNA: TGCGCCAGCAGCTTTCTAACTAGCGGGACCTCAGAGACCCAGTACTTC
CDR3: CASSFLTSGTSETQYF

V: TRBV20-1
size: .
D: TRBD2
J: TRBJ2-3
DNA: TGCAGTGCTAGTCCCGCACCGGGACTACCCAGGGTAGATACGCAGTATTTT
CDR3: CSASPAPGLPRVDTQYF

V: TRBV29-1
size: .
D: TRBD2
J: TRBJ2-2
DNA: TGCAGCGTTGAAGCCTCGGGACTAGCGGGAGGAAGTCGCACCGGGGAGCTGTTTTTT
CDR3: CSVEASGLAGGSRTGELFF

V: TRBV9
size: few
D: .
J: TRBJ1-2
DNA: TGTGCCAGCAGCGTAGGATCGGGAAACTATAACTATGGCTACACCTTC
CDR3: CASSVGSGNYNYGYTF

V: TRBV4-2
size: many
D: TRBD1
J: TRBJ2-1
DNA: TGTGCCAGCAGCACGGGCAGGGGGCTGGCTAACAATGAGCAGTTCTTC
CDR3: CASSTGRGLANNEQFF

V: TRBV13
size: .
D: .
J: TRBJ1-1
DNA: TGTGCCAGCAGCCCCAGAACCACTCACTACTCGAACACTGAAGCTTTCTTT
CDR3: CASSPRTTHYSNTEAFF

V: TRBV2
size: few
D: .
J: TRBJ1-2
DNA: TGTGCCAGCAGTAAGGAAACCCGGACTCAGTATGGCTACACCTTC
CDR3: CASSKETRTQYGYTF

V: TRBV25-1
size: .
D: .
J: TRBJ2-1
DNA: TGTGCCAGCAGTGAAAGAGGCTCTACCTCCTACAATGAGCAGTTCTTC
CDR3: CASSERGSTSYNEQFF

V: TRBV29-1
size: few
D: TRBD1
J: TRBJ2-7
DNA: TGCAGCGTTGGTGGGACAGGTTACGAGCAGTACTTC
CDR3: CSVGGTGYEQYF

V: TRBV7-6
size: .
D: TRBD1
J: TRBJ1-2
DNA: TGTGCCAGCAGCTTCGACAGGGCCTCTGGCTACACCTTC
CDR3: CASSFDRASGYTF

V: TRBV4-1
size: few
D: .
J: TRBJ2-1
DNA: TGCGCCAGCAGCCAAGTCCGGACAGACTACAATGAGCAGTTCTTC
CDR3: CASSQVRTDYNEQFF

V: TRBV21-1
size: .
D: .
J: TRBJ1-6
DNA: TGTGCCAGCAGCAATGGTGGGCAGGGGGGGTCACCCCTCCACTTT
CDR3: CASSNGGQGGSPLHF

V: TRBV4-1
size: few
D: .
J: TRBJ1-2
DNA: TGCGCCAGCAGCCCCCGGGACGGTAACTATGGCTACACCTTC
CDR3: CASSPRDGNYGYTF

V: TRBV25-1
size: .
D: .
J: TRBJ2-3
DNA: TGTGCCAGCAGTGAATGGAGGGGAGATGCGCAGTATTTT
CDR3: CASSEWRGDAQYF

V: TRBV20-1
size: few
D: TRBD1
J: TRBJ2-3
DNA: TGCAGTGCAACCGGGACAGGGGGTTCCGATACGCAGTATTTT
CDR3: CSATGTGGSDTQYF

V: TRBV7-7
size: .
D: TRBD2
J: TRBJ2-2
DNA: TGTGCCGCGGGGGGGTTGAACACCGGGGAGCTGTTTTTT
CDR3: CAAGGLNTGELFF

V: TRBV4-2
size: .
D: TRBD2
J: TRBJ2-1
DNA: TGTGCCAGCAACCAAGATGAGAGTAGCGGGGGCCCCAGTGAGCAGTTCTTC
CDR3: CASNQDESSGGPSEQFF

V: TRBV6-1
size: .
D: TRBD2
J: TRBJ2-2
DNA: TGTGACAGTACGACTAGCGGGAGGGCTACTCCATCCACCGGGGAGCTGTTTTTT
CDR3: CDSTTSGRATPSTGELFF

V: TRBV11-2
size: few
D: .
J: TRBJ2-3
DNA: TGTGCCAGCAGCTTAGGGAGGGGAGTATATGCAGATACGCAGTATTTT
CDR3: CASSLGRGVYADTQYF

V: TRBV7-2
size: .
D: .
J: TRBJ1-6
DNA: TGTGCCAGCAGCTTTATTCTCCCACTTCGTATCGCACCCCTCCACTTT
CDR3: CASSFILPLRIAPLHF

V: TRBV12-3/TRBV12-4
size: few
D: .
J: TRBJ2-4
DNA: TGTGCCAGCAGTCTCCCTACCGGAGGGGTAGCCAAAAACATTCAGTACTTC
CDR3: CASSLPTGGVAKNIQYF

V: TRBV4-1
size: .
D: .
J: TRBJ2-3
DNA: TGCGCCGGCAGCCAAGTAGGGGGCACAGATACGCAGTATTTT
CDR3: CAGSQVGGTDTQYF

V: TRBV28
size: .
D: .
J: TRBJ2-5
DNA: TGTGCCAGCAGTCTACTATTCCCTGGGGGTCCCCAAGAGACCCAGTACTTC
CDR3: CASSLLFPGGPQETQYF

V: TRBV11-2
size: few
D: TRBD1
J: TRBJ2-4
DNA: TGTGCCAGCGAGAAGGACAGGGGGTATGAGCAGTACTTC
CDR3: CASEKDRGYEQYF

V: TRBV6-6
size: few
D: .
J: TRBJ2-7
DNA: TGTGCCAGCAGTTACGGGGGGAGGGAGCAGTACTTC
CDR3: CASSYGGREQYF

V: TRBV2
size: few
D: TRBD2
J: TRBJ2-1
DNA: TGTGCCAGCAGACGGACTAGCCAATCCTACAATGAGCAGTTCTTC
CDR3: CASRRTSQSYNEQFF

V: TRBV6-1
size: few
D: TRBD2
J: TRBJ2-1
DNA: TGTGCCAGCAGTGGGGGACTAGCTCGAACCTACAATGAGCAGTTCTTC
CDR3: CASSGGLARTYNEQFF

V: TRBV14
size: few
D: TRBD2
J: TRBJ2-7
DNA: TGTGCCAGCAGCCAAGGGGCGGGAGGTCGGTACGAGCAGTACTTC
CDR3: CASSQGAGGRYEQYF

V: TRBV11-2
size: many
D: TRBD2
J: TRBJ2-4
DNA: TGTGCCAGCAGCTTAGGGACTAGCGGGGGCAAAAACATTCAGTACTTC
CDR3: CASSLGTSGGKNIQYF

V: TRBV21-1
size: .
D: .
J: TRBJ2-1
DNA: TGTGCCAGCAGCAAAGACGGTAGCGGGGGATACAATGAGCAGTTCTTC
CDR3: CASSKDGSGGYNEQFF

V: TRBV9
size: .
D: .
J: TRBJ2-3
DNA: TGTGCCAGCAGCGTAAGCGGTCCGGGAGATACGCAGTATTTT
CDR3: CASSVSGPGDTQYF